The sequence of this T cell receptor (beta chain) was determined in a study of cytomegalovirus exposure and HLA in healthy donors. General study results and limits: Productive rates of about 87% or about 30% were seen for most TCR beta V segments in an earlier analysis. A likely sequencing artifact accounted for one observed cluster of highly shared sequence variants. In vitro testing confirmed three CMV-associated chains as specific for CMV antigens.

With 60 Vbeta and 13 Jbeta primers, the PCR was carried out. Measured with immunoSEQ multiplex PCR; TCRdb has only the in-frame clones, and not every one. This sample yields 110,000 to 150,000 clones, of which around 80% are seen a single time; roughly 3.2% belongs to the top ten. V lost 6 bases to trimming and J lost 1 base, with 3 bases between them. Germline CDR1 MDHEN, CDR2 SYDVKM. The CDR3 totals 11 residues. About this clone itself: The antigen is undetermined.

This sequence joins TRBV28 and TRBJ2-5, with D uncertain. The receptor was derived from a man between 18 and 29 years old in good health and CMV-seropositive. Input material: PBMCs. CDR3 sequence (DNA): TGTGCCAGCAGCGTCCAAGAGACCCAGTACTTC. Its protein product is CASSVQETQYF.